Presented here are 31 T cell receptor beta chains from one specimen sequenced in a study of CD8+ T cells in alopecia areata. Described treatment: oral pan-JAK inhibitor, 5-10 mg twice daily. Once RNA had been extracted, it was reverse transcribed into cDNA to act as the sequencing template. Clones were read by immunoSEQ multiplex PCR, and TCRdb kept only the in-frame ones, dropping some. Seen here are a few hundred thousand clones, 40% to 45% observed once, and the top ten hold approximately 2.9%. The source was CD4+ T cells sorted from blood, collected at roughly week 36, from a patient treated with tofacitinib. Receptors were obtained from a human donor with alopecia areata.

In DNA form, the CDR3 reads TGTGCCACCGAAGACAGGTTAAATCAGCCCCAGCATTTT. It translates to CATEDRLNQPQHF. V usage is TRBV6-5 and J usage is TRBJ1-5; tentative D call: TRBD1 (6 bases). Germline loops: CDR1 MNHEY, CDR2 SVGAGI. The CDR3 is made up of 13 amino acids. V was pared by 10 bases and J by 4 bases, with 14 bases between.

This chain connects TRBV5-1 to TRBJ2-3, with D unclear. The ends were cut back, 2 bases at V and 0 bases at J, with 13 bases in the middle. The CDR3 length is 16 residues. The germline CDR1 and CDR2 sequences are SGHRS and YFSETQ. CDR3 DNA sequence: TGCGCCAGCAGCTTCGGCGGCGCCTCTAGCACAGATACGCAGTATTTT. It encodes CASSFGGASSTDTQYF.

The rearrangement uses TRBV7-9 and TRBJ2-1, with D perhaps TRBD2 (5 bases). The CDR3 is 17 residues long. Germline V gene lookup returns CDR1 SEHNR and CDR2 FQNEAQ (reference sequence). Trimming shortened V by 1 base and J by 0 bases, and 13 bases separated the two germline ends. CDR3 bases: TGTGCCAGCAGCTTAGAGAGGAGCGGACGCTCCTACAATGAGCAGTTCTTC. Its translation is CASSLERSGRSYNEQFF.

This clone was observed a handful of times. Written as DNA, the CDR3 is TGTGCCAGCAGCCCCACACTTCTAGCGGGAGGCCCCACTGAGCAGTTCTTC. It is translated as CASSPTLLAGGPTEQFF. The V call is TRBV7-3, the J call TRBJ2-1, with 11 bases matching TRBD2. There are 17 residues in the CDR3. The V gene end was trimmed by 5 bases and the J gene end by 9 bases; junction bases not matched to a gene: 15. Per germline, CDR1 SGHTA and CDR2 FQGTGA.

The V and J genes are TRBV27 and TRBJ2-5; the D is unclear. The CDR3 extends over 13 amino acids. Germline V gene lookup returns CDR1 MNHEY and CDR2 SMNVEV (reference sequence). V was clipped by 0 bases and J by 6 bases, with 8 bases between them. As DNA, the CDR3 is TGTGCCAGCAGTTTATCTATGTGGCAGACCCAGTACTTC. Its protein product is CASSLSMWQTQYF.

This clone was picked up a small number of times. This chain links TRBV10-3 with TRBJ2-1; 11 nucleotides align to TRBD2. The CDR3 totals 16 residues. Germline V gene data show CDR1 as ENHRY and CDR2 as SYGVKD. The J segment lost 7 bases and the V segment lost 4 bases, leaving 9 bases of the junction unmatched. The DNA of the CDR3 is TGTGCCATCAGTGTTCCACTTAGCGGGAGGGGGAATGAGCAGTTCTTC. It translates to CAISVPLSGRGNEQFF.

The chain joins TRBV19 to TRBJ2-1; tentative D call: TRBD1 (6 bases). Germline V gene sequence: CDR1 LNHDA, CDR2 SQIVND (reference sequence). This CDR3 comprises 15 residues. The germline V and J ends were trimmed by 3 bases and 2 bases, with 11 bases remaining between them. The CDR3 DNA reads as TGTGCCAGTAGTATTTCCAGGGGACCCTACAATGAGCAGTTCTTC. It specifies CASSISRGPYNEQFF.

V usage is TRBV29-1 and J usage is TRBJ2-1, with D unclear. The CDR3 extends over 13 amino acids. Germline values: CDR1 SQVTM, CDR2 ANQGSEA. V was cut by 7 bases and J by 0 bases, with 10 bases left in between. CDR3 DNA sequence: TGCAGCGCCTACCCACCCTCCTACAATGAGCAGTTCTTC. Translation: CSAYPPSYNEQFF.

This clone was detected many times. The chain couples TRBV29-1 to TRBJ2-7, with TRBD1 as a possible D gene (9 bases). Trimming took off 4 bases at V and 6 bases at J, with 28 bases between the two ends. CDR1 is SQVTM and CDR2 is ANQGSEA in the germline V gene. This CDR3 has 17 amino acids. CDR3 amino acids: CSVGDRDLAGLTREQYF. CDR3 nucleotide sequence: TGCAGCGTTGGGGACAGGGATTTAGCGGGATTGACCCGCGAGCAGTACTTC.

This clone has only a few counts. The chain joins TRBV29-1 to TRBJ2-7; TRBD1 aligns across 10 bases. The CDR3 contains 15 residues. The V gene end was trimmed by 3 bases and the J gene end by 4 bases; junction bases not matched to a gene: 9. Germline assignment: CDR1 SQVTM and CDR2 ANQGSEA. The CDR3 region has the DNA TGCAGCGTTGATGGGGAGGGACAGGGGTTGTACGAGCAGTACTTC. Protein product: CSVDGEGQGLYEQYF.

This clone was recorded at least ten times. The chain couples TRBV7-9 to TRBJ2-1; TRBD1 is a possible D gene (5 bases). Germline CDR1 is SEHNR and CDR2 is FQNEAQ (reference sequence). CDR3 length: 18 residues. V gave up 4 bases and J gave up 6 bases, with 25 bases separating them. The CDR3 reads CASSSYGTGPTKPNEQFF. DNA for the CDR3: TGTGCCAGCAGCTCTTATGGTACAGGACCTACTAAACCCAATGAGCAGTTCTTC. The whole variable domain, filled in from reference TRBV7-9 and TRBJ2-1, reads DTGVSQNPRHKITKRGQNVTFRCDPISEHNRLYWYRQTLGQGPEFLTYFQNEAQLEKSRLLSDRFSAERPKGSFSTLEIQRTEQGDSAMYLCASSSYGTGPTKPNEQFFGPGTRLTVL.

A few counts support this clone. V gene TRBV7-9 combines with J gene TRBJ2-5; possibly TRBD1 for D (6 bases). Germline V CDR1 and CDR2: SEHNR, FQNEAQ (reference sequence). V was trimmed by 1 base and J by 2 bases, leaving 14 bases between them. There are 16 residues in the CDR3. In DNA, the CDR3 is TGTGCCAGCAGCTTAGGGGCAGGGGCCCCTCAAGAGACCCAGTACTTC. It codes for CASSLGAGAPQETQYF.

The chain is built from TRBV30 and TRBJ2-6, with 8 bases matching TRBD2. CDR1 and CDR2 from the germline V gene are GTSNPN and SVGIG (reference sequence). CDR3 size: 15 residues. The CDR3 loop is CAQTRAGAGANVLTF. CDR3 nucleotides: TGTGCGCAAACAAGAGCGGGAGCTGGGGCCAACGTCCTGACTTTC.

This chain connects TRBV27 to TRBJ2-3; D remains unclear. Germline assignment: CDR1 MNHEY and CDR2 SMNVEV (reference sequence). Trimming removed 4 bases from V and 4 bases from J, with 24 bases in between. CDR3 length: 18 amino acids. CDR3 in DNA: TGTGCCAGCAGTTCCTCCGTCCAACGTTGGTCCGACCCAGATACGCAGTATTTT. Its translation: CASSSSVQRWSDPDTQYF.

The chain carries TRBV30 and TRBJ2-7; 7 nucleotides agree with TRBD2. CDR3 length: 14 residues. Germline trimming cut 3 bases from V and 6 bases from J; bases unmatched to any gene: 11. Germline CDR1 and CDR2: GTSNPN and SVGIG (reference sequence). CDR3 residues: CAWSKKGLVSEQYF. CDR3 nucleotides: TGTGCCTGGAGCAAAAAAGGACTAGTCTCCGAGCAGTACTTC.

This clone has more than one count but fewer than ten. CDR3 loop: CASSLAGQTQETQYF. The CDR3 nucleotides read TGCGCCAGCAGCTTGGCAGGACAGACCCAAGAGACCCAGTACTTC. The chain has TRBV5-1 and TRBJ2-5; weak D call: TRBD1 (6 bases). CDR3 length: 15 amino acids. Trimming took 0 bases from V and 1 from J, leaving 10 bases between them. Germline V gene lookup returns CDR1 SGHRS and CDR2 YFSETQ.

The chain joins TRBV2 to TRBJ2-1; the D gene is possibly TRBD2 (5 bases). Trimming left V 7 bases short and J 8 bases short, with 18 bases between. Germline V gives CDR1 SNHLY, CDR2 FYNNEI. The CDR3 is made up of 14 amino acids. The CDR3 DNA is TGTGCCAGCATGTTTGATCTAGCTACCTATGAGCAGTTCTTC. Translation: CASMFDLATYEQFF.

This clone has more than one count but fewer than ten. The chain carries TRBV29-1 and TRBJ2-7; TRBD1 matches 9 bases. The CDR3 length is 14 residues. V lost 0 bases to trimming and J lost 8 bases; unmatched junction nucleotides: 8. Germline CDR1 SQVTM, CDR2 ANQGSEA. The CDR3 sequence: CSVEDTGTGMKQYF. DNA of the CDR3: TGCAGCGTTGAAGACACCGGGACAGGGATGAAGCAGTACTTC.

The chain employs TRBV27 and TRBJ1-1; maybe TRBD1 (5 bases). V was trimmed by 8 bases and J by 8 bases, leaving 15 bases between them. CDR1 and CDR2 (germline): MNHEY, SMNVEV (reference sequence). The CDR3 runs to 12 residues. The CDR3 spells CASGTVWGEAFF. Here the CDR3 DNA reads TGTGCCAGCGGGACCGTTTGGGGGGAAGCTTTCTTT.

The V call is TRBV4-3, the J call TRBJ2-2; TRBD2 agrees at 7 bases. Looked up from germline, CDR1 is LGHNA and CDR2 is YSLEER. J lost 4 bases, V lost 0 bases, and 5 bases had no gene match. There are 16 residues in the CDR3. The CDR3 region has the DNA TGCGCCAGCAGCCAAGATGTGTCGGGGGGCACCGGGGAGCTGTTTTTT. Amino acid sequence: CASSQDVSGGTGELFF.

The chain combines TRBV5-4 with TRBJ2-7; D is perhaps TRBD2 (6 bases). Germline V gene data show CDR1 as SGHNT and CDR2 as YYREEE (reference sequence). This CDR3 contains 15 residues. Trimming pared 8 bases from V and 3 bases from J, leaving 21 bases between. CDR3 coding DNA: TGTGCCAGTCACAAGGGCGGGACCACCCGCTACGAGCAGTACTTC. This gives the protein CASHKGGTTRYEQYF.

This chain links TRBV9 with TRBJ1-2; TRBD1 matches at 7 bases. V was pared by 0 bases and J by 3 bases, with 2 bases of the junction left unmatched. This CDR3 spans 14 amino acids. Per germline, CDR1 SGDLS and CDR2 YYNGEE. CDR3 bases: TGTGCCAGCAGCGTAGATACAGGGGACTATGGCTACACCTTC. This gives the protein CASSVDTGDYGYTF.

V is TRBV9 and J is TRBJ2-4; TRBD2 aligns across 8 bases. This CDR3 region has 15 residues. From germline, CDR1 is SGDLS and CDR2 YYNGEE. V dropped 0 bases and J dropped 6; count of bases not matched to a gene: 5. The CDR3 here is CASSVAAGEGNIQYF. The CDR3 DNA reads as TGTGCCAGCAGCGTAGCAGCGGGAGAAGGAAACATTCAGTACTTC.

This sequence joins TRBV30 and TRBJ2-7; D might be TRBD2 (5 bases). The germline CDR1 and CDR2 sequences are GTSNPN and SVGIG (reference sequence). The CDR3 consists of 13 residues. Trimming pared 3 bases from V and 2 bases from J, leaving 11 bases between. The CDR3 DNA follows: TGTGCCTGGAGGCGCACCGGGACCTACGAGCAGTACTTC. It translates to CAWRRTGTYEQYF.

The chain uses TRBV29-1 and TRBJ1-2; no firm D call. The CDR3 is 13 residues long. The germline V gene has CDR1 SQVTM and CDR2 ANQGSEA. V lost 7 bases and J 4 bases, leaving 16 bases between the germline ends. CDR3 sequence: CSADSVGLYGYTF. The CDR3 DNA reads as TGCAGCGCCGATTCAGTTGGGCTCTATGGCTACACCTTC.

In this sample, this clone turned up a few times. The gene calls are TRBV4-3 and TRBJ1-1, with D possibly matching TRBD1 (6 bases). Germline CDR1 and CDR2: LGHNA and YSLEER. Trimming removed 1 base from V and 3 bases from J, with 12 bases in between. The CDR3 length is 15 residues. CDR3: CASSQGGARDTEAFF. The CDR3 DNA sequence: TGCGCCAGCAGCCAAGGGGGGGCTAGGGACACTGAAGCTTTCTTT.

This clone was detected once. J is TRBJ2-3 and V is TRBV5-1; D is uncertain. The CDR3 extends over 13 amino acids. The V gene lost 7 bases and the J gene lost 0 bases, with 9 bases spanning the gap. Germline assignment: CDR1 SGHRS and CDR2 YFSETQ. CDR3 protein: CASGVGSTDTQYF. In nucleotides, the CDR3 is TGCGCCAGCGGTGTGGGGAGCACAGATACGCAGTATTTT.

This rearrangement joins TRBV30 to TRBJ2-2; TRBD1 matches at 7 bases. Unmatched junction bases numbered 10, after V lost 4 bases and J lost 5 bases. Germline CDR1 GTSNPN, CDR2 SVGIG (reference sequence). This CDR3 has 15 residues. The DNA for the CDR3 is TGTGCCTGGAAGGGGAGAGCAGGGGGTACCGGGGAGCTGTTTTTT. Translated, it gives CAWKGRAGGTGELFF.

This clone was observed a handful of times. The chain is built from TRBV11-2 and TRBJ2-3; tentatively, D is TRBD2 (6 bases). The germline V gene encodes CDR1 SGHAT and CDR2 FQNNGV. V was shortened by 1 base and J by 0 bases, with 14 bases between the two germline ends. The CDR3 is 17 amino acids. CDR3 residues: CASSLGSGGASTDTQYF. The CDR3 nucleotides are TGTGCCAGCAGCTTAGGTTCCGGGGGAGCTAGCACAGATACGCAGTATTTT.

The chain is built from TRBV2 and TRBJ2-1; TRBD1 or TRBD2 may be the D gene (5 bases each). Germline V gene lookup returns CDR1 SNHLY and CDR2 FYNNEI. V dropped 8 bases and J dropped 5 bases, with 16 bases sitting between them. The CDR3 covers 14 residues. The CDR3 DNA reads TGTGCCAGCTTGGGGCTAGCCCGGGACAATGAGCAGTTCTTC. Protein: CASLGLARDNEQFF. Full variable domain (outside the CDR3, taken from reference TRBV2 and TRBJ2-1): EPEVTQTPSHQVTQMGQEVILRCVPISNHLYFYWYRQILGQKVEFLVSFYNNEISEKSEIFDDQFSVERPDGSNFTLKIRSTKLEDSAMYFCASLGLARDNEQFFGPGTRLTVL.

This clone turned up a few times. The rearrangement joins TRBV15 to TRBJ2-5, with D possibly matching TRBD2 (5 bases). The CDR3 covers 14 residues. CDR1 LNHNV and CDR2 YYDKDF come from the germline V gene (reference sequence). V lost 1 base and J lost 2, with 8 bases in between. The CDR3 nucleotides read TGTGCCACCAGCAGAGCTTCGGGACAAGAGACCCAGTACTTC. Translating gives CATSRASGQETQYF.